These T cell receptor beta chains were read from a single sample in a study of blood T cell repertoires in COVID-19. The protocol was immunoSEQ multiplex PCR, while the TCRdb copy is restricted to in-frame clones and leaves out a portion. Among roughly 250,000 clones listed, about 80% were seen once. The sample comprised peripheral blood. The receptor source for this set is an elderly woman with acute or convalescent COVID-19. Both conserved end residues are part of each CDR3. The D gene is left open where the match is weak. Clone size is given for some rows only: seen once, a few or many times, or a class if the clone is expanded.

v_call: TRBV7-9; j_call: TRBJ2-3; d_call: TRBD2; clone_size: NA; cdr3_aa: CASSLALAGLTDTQYF; cdr3_nt: TGTGCCAGCAGCTTAGCACTAGCGGGACTTACAGATACGCAGTATTTT
v_call: TRBV6-1; j_call: TRBJ2-3; d_call: TRBD2; clone_size: NA; cdr3_aa: CASSDSGGRTDTQYF; cdr3_nt: TGTGCCAGCAGTGATAGCGGGGGGCGCACAGATACGCAGTATTTT
v_call: TRBV4-2; j_call: TRBJ1-2; d_call: TRBD1; clone_size: NA; cdr3_aa: CASSQADRGDYGYTF; cdr3_nt: TGTGCCAGCAGCCAAGCGGACAGGGGTGACTATGGCTACACCTTC
v_call: TRBV12-1; j_call: TRBJ1-6; d_call: NA; clone_size: NA; cdr3_aa: CASSAHGTGVPPSDNSPLHF; cdr3_nt: TGTGCCAGCAGCGCCCACGGGACAGGGGTTCCCCCTTCTGATAATTCACCCCTCCACTTT
v_call: TRBV2; j_call: TRBJ2-7; d_call: NA; clone_size: NA; cdr3_aa: CASSERRGGSSYEQYF; cdr3_nt: TGTGCCAGCAGTGAAAGGAGAGGAGGGAGCTCCTACGAGCAGTACTTC
v_call: TRBV15; j_call: TRBJ1-4; d_call: NA; clone_size: NA; cdr3_aa: CATSRQGSSEKLFF; cdr3_nt: TGTGCCACCAGCAGACAGGGGTCCTCTGAAAAACTGTTTTTT
v_call: TRBV7-9; j_call: TRBJ2-3; d_call: NA; clone_size: NA; cdr3_aa: CASSQGGGGTDTQYF; cdr3_nt: TGTGCCAGCAGCCAAGGCGGGGGCGGCACAGATACGCAGTATTTT
v_call: TRBV5-6; j_call: TRBJ2-5; d_call: TRBD1; clone_size: NA; cdr3_aa: CASSLLGDRGRETQYF; cdr3_nt: TGTGCCAGCAGCTTGTTAGGGGACAGGGGGCGCGAGACCCAGTACTTC
v_call: TRBV5-5; j_call: TRBJ2-2; d_call: TRBD2; clone_size: NA; cdr3_aa: CASSPGLAGNTGELFF; cdr3_nt: TGTGCCAGCAGCCCGGGACTAGCGGGAAACACCGGGGAGCTGTTTTTT
v_call: TRBV19; j_call: TRBJ1-5; d_call: NA; clone_size: NA; cdr3_aa: CASTLGGGVNNQPQHF; cdr3_nt: TGTGCCAGTACCCTGGGGGGAGGAGTTAACAATCAGCCCCAGCATTTT
v_call: TRBV11-2; j_call: TRBJ1-2; d_call: TRBD1; clone_size: once; cdr3_aa: CASSFYPGQDNYGYTF; cdr3_nt: TGTGCCAGCAGCTTTTACCCCGGACAGGATAACTATGGCTACACCTTC
v_call: TRBV18; j_call: TRBJ2-7; d_call: NA; clone_size: NA; cdr3_aa: CASSPNRQVEYF; cdr3_nt: TGTGCCAGCTCACCAAATCGGCAGGTTGAGTACTTC
v_call: TRBV7-2; j_call: TRBJ2-1; d_call: NA; clone_size: NA; cdr3_aa: CASSPRGVGTVINNEQFF; cdr3_nt: TGTGCCAGCAGCCCGAGGGGGGTCGGGACAGTTATTAACAATGAGCAGTTCTTC
v_call: TRBV5-1; j_call: TRBJ1-2; d_call: NA; clone_size: NA; cdr3_aa: CASSLGRGVGGYTF; cdr3_nt: TGCGCCAGCAGCTTGGGCAGGGGTGTAGGGGGCTACACCTTC
v_call: TRBV29-1; j_call: TRBJ2-3; d_call: NA; clone_size: NA; cdr3_aa: CSVGGRRTDTQYF; cdr3_nt: TGCAGCGTTGGGGGGCGCCGCACAGATACGCAGTATTTT
v_call: TRBV5-1; j_call: TRBJ2-2; d_call: NA; clone_size: few; cdr3_aa: CASSQTLGAGELFF; cdr3_nt: TGCGCCAGCAGCCAGACTCTAGGGGCCGGGGAGCTGTTTTTT
v_call: TRBV4-3; j_call: TRBJ1-2; d_call: NA; clone_size: NA; cdr3_aa: CASSQVGGAESYGYTF; cdr3_nt: TGCGCCAGCAGCCAAGTTGGGGGGGCGGAAAGCTATGGCTACACCTTC
v_call: TRBV5-1; j_call: TRBJ2-3; d_call: TRBD1; clone_size: NA; cdr3_aa: CASSLGTGGVDTQYF; cdr3_nt: TGCGCCAGCAGCTTGGGGACAGGTGGAGTAGATACGCAGTATTTT
v_call: TRBV6-2/TRBV6-3; j_call: TRBJ1-5; d_call: TRBD1; clone_size: NA; cdr3_aa: CASSYLWDRDSQPQHF; cdr3_nt: TGTGCCAGCAGTTATCTTTGGGACAGGGATTCTCAGCCCCAGCATTTT
v_call: TRBV27; j_call: TRBJ1-6; d_call: TRBD1; clone_size: few; cdr3_aa: CASSLGQGAPNSPLHF; cdr3_nt: TGTGCCAGCAGTTTAGGACAGGGGGCGCCTAATTCACCCCTCCACTTT
v_call: TRBV7-9; j_call: TRBJ2-2; d_call: TRBD2; clone_size: NA; cdr3_aa: CASSLAYSGGPSGTGELFF; cdr3_nt: TGTGCCAGCAGCTTAGCGTACAGCGGGGGCCCTTCAGGTACCGGGGAGCTGTTTTTT
v_call: TRBV15; j_call: TRBJ2-1; d_call: NA; clone_size: once; cdr3_aa: CATRRGDEQFF; cdr3_nt: TGTGCCACCAGAAGGGGCGATGAGCAGTTCTTC
v_call: TRBV2; j_call: TRBJ1-1; d_call: TRBD1; clone_size: NA; cdr3_aa: CASRTGGHTEAFF; cdr3_nt: TGTGCCAGCAGGACAGGGGGTCACACTGAAGCTTTCTTT
v_call: TRBV19; j_call: TRBJ2-5; d_call: TRBD1; clone_size: NA; cdr3_aa: CASNIGTGVLETQYF; cdr3_nt: TGTGCCAGTAACATTGGGACAGGGGTTTTGGAGACCCAGTACTTC
v_call: TRBV7-2; j_call: TRBJ2-7; d_call: TRBD1; clone_size: NA; cdr3_aa: CASSLVGLRTGSLYEQYF; cdr3_nt: TGTGCCAGCAGCTTAGTGGGCTTAAGGACAGGGAGTCTCTACGAGCAGTACTTC
v_call: TRBV11-2; j_call: TRBJ2-1; d_call: TRBD2; clone_size: NA; cdr3_aa: CASSLVAGGYNEQFF; cdr3_nt: TGTGCCAGCAGCTTGGTAGCGGGGGGCTACAATGAGCAGTTCTTC
v_call: TRBV5-4; j_call: TRBJ1-2; d_call: TRBD1; clone_size: NA; cdr3_aa: CASSLQGVNYGYTF; cdr3_nt: TGTGCCAGCAGCTTGCAGGGGGTGAACTATGGCTACACCTTC
v_call: TRBV2; j_call: TRBJ1-5; d_call: TRBD1; clone_size: NA; cdr3_aa: CASRMGQGGRNQPQHF; cdr3_nt: TGTGCCAGCAGAATGGGACAGGGAGGTCGCAATCAGCCCCAGCATTTT
v_call: TRBV6-2/TRBV6-3; j_call: TRBJ1-1; d_call: TRBD1; clone_size: NA; cdr3_aa: CASSPGQGAVYSEAFF; cdr3_nt: TGTGCCAGCAGCCCCGGACAGGGGGCGGTCTACTCTGAAGCTTTCTTT
v_call: TRBV7-6; j_call: TRBJ2-7; d_call: TRBD1; clone_size: NA; cdr3_aa: CASSPGQGNEQYF; cdr3_nt: TGTGCCAGCAGTCCCGGACAGGGGAACGAGCAGTACTTC
v_call: TRBV19; j_call: TRBJ2-7; d_call: TRBD1; clone_size: once; cdr3_aa: CASSDRGQGWYEQYF; cdr3_nt: TGTGCCAGTAGTGACCGGGGACAGGGTTGGTACGAGCAGTACTTC
v_call: TRBV7-2; j_call: TRBJ2-2; d_call: NA; clone_size: NA; cdr3_aa: CASSAGNYNTGELFF; cdr3_nt: TGTGCCAGCAGCGCCGGAAACTATAACACCGGGGAGCTGTTTTTT
v_call: TRBV28; j_call: TRBJ2-1; d_call: TRBD2; clone_size: few; cdr3_aa: CASSPLAGGFHEQFF; cdr3_nt: TGTGCCAGCAGTCCTCTAGCGGGAGGGTTCCATGAGCAGTTCTTC
v_call: TRBV7-2; j_call: TRBJ2-3; d_call: NA; clone_size: NA; cdr3_aa: CASSLAHTDTQYF; cdr3_nt: TGTGCCAGCAGCTTAGCCCATACAGATACGCAGTATTTT
v_call: TRBV19; j_call: TRBJ2-2; d_call: TRBD1; clone_size: NA; cdr3_aa: CASSAGTGTNTGELFF; cdr3_nt: TGTGCCAGTAGTGCCGGGACAGGGACGAACACCGGGGAGCTGTTTTTT
v_call: TRBV12-3/TRBV12-4; j_call: TRBJ2-1; d_call: NA; clone_size: NA; cdr3_aa: CASSSDLRGEQFF; cdr3_nt: TGTGCCAGCAGTTCGGACCTGAGGGGGGAGCAGTTCTTC
v_call: TRBV5-1; j_call: TRBJ1-2; d_call: NA; clone_size: NA; cdr3_aa: CASSPGPGDYGYTF; cdr3_nt: TGCGCCAGCAGCCCGGGACCGGGGGACTATGGCTACACCTTC
v_call: TRBV6-5; j_call: TRBJ1-3; d_call: NA; clone_size: NA; cdr3_aa: CASTEGRRDTIYF; cdr3_nt: TGTGCCAGCACAGAAGGTCGGCGGGACACCATATATTTT
v_call: TRBV11-3; j_call: TRBJ1-1; d_call: NA; clone_size: NA; cdr3_aa: CASSPRGNTEAFF; cdr3_nt: TGTGCCAGCAGCCCCCGGGGGAACACTGAAGCTTTCTTT
v_call: TRBV6-5; j_call: TRBJ2-1; d_call: NA; clone_size: NA; cdr3_aa: CASSNLLAVNEQFF; cdr3_nt: TGTGCCAGCAGTAACCTACTAGCAGTCAATGAGCAGTTCTTC
v_call: TRBV19; j_call: TRBJ2-3; d_call: NA; clone_size: NA; cdr3_aa: CASSMRRSSSNRDTQYF; cdr3_nt: TGTGCCAGTAGTATGCGTCGGAGTAGCTCCAACAGGGATACGCAGTATTTT
v_call: TRBV30; j_call: TRBJ2-1; d_call: TRBD2; clone_size: NA; cdr3_aa: CAWSPGTRRNEQFF; cdr3_nt: TGTGCCTGGAGTCCTGGGACTAGACGCAATGAGCAGTTCTTC
v_call: TRBV5-1; j_call: TRBJ2-7; d_call: TRBD2; clone_size: NA; cdr3_aa: CASSFGSSGPMEQYF; cdr3_nt: TGCGCCAGCAGCTTCGGGTCTAGCGGGCCTATGGAGCAGTACTTC
v_call: TRBV3-1/TRBV3-2; j_call: TRBJ1-1; d_call: TRBD1; clone_size: NA; cdr3_aa: CASSQGDRGKMGTEAFF; cdr3_nt: TGTGCCAGCAGCCAAGGAGACAGGGGAAAGATGGGAACTGAAGCTTTCTTT
v_call: TRBV6-2/TRBV6-3; j_call: TRBJ1-5; d_call: TRBD1; clone_size: few; cdr3_aa: CASSYVFDRAISLGNQPQHF; cdr3_nt: TGTGCCAGCAGTTACGTATTCGACAGGGCCATCTCGTTGGGCAATCAGCCCCAGCATTTT
v_call: TRBV5-1; j_call: TRBJ1-1; d_call: NA; clone_size: NA; cdr3_aa: CASSLAGTGSGNLNTEAFF; cdr3_nt: TGCGCCAGCAGCTTGGCGGGTACAGGTTCAGGTAATTTGAACACTGAAGCTTTCTTT
v_call: TRBV7-9; j_call: TRBJ1-1; d_call: NA; clone_size: once; cdr3_aa: CASSYTVNTEAFF; cdr3_nt: TGTGCCAGCAGCTACACAGTGAACACTGAAGCTTTCTTT
v_call: TRBV12-5; j_call: TRBJ1-6; d_call: NA; clone_size: many; cdr3_aa: CASGFLLPWTGFESSYNSPLHF; cdr3_nt: TGTGCTAGTGGTTTTCTACTCCCCTGGACTGGTTTCGAGAGCTCCTATAATTCACCCCTCCACTTT
v_call: TRBV6-6; j_call: TRBJ1-5; d_call: TRBD1; clone_size: many; cdr3_aa: CASSSGTDSNQPQHF; cdr3_nt: TGTGCCAGCAGTTCAGGGACAGATAGCAATCAGCCCCAGCATTTT
v_call: TRBV5-5; j_call: TRBJ1-2; d_call: TRBD1; clone_size: NA; cdr3_aa: CASSLVLQGAYNGYTF; cdr3_nt: TGTGCCAGCAGCTTGGTATTACAGGGGGCTTATAATGGCTACACCTTC
v_call: TRBV5-4; j_call: TRBJ2-7; d_call: NA; clone_size: NA; cdr3_aa: CASSRQDLHEQYF; cdr3_nt: TGTGCCAGCAGCCGACAGGATCTCCACGAGCAGTACTTC
v_call: TRBV27; j_call: TRBJ1-4; d_call: TRBD1; clone_size: NA; cdr3_aa: CASSPGPHRGVFGEKLFF; cdr3_nt: TGTGCCAGCAGCCCGGGTCCTCACAGGGGCGTATTCGGTGAAAAACTGTTTTTT
v_call: TRBV2; j_call: TRBJ1-4; d_call: TRBD1; clone_size: NA; cdr3_aa: CASRTGRNEKLFF; cdr3_nt: TGTGCCAGCAGGACAGGGCGCAATGAAAAACTGTTTTTT
v_call: TRBV7-2; j_call: TRBJ2-5; d_call: NA; clone_size: few; cdr3_aa: CASSLGVSPPQAQYF; cdr3_nt: TGTGCCAGCAGCTTAGGCGTCTCGCCCCCCCAAGCCCAGTACTTC
v_call: TRBV7-2; j_call: TRBJ2-7; d_call: TRBD1; clone_size: NA; cdr3_aa: CASSLTGTTYEQYF; cdr3_nt: TGTGCCAGCAGCTTGACAGGGACGACCTACGAGCAGTACTTC
v_call: TRBV11-3; j_call: TRBJ2-1; d_call: NA; clone_size: NA; cdr3_aa: CASSPSLASYNEQFF; cdr3_nt: TGTGCCAGCAGCCCTAGTCTAGCGTCCTACAATGAGCAGTTCTTC